This T cell receptor (beta chain) was profiled in a study of T cells expressing NK-cell markers. Study as a whole: The authors sequenced eight donors, of whom seven were HCMV-seropositive and one was seronegative. Study outcomes and limitations: Whether the expanded NKG2C+ T cell clones recognized HCMV remained unclear.

From its re-call of the 5' RACE reads, TCRdb lists each CDR3 protein once, without DNA. There are about 180,000 distinct CDR3 sequences in the sample, with around a sixth held by the top ten. In the case of this clonotype: Its antigen is still unknown.

CDR3 length: 14 amino acids. Germline V CDR1 and CDR2: ENHRY, SYGVKD. V and J are TRBV10-3 and TRBJ2-3. The clonotype originates from a woman between 18 and 70 years old in good health. Source material: blood T cells: a sorted CD56 or NKG2C T cell subset, CD4+ or CD8+ T cells, or bulk PBMC T cells (not recorded which). CDR3 in amino acids: CAISVIGSTDTQYF.